The T cell receptor (beta chain) described here comes from a study of Graves' ophthalmopathy and Graves' hyperthyroidism. Diagnoses were established from clinical symptoms, serum thyroxine, TRAb, thyroid ultrasound and orbital computed tomography. Amplification from RNA transcripts yielded the TCR beta CDR3 regions. Amplification began with first-round RT-PCR using HTBI primers, then second-round multiplex PCR was performed. One entry per CDR3 protein, called by TCRdb with MiXCR from the multiplex PCR reads. Seen here are roughly 480,000 distinct CDR3 sequences, approximately 15% observed once, and the top ten hold roughly 10%. There are many counts of this clonotype. In germline, CDR1 is DFQATT, CDR2 SNEGSKA (reference sequence). This CDR3 spans 12 amino acids. Trimming removed 3 bases at V and 3 bases at J, with 6 bases between.

V usage is TRBV20-1 and J usage is TRBJ1-5; D gene unclear. The clonotype comes from a woman aged 25 to 39 with Graves' ophthalmopathy. Source material: blood. CDR3 residues: CSASSPNQPQHF. The CDR3 coding sequence is TGCAGTGCTAGTTCCCCCAATCAGCCCCAGCATTTT.